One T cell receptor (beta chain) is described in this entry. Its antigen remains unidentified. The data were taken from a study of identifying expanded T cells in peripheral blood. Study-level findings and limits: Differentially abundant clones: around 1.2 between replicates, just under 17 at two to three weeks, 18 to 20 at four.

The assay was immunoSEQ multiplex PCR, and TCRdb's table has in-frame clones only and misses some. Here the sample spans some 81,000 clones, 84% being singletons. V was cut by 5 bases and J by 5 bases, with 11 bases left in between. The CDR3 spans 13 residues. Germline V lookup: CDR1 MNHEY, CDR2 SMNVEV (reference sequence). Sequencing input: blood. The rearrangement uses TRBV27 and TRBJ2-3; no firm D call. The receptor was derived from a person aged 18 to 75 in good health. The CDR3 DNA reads TGTGCCAGCAGTCGGGTGGAGCAAGATACGCAGTATTTT. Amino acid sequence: CASSRVEQDTQYF.